Detailed here is one T cell receptor beta chain. Then a second PCR, running about 6 to 12 cycles, was carried out with a sample-barcoded 5' primer and a J-beta primer mix. TCRdb reprocessed the 5' RACE reads via MiXCR and lists one record per CDR3 protein. Counted here are 800,000 to 950,000 distinct CDR3 sequences, about 27% occurring once; the ten biggest clones make up about 9.4%. This sample stems from a study of blood T cells in healthy people across ages. The CDR3 consists of 15 residues. These same data were also listed under a study on T cells of mothers and their children. This second study notes: All extracted RNA went into cDNA synthesis, about 1.4 ug per 15 ul.

The chain links TRBV21-1 to TRBJ1-1; whether TRBD1, the table's D call, matches the DNA was not checked. TRBV21-1 is an annotated pseudogene. Sequencing was done on a sample of blood. This clonotype originated in a middle-aged woman in good health. CDR3 in amino acids: CASSKEGVGGTEAFF. DNA for the CDR3: TGTGCCAGCAGCAAAGAGGGGGTTGGGGGCACTGAAGCTTTCTTT.